A single sample gave rise to the 6 T cell receptor beta chains below, sequenced in a study of beta chain features in type 1 diabetes. Of the isolated RNA, all was reverse transcribed, and so the sequenced material was expressed TCRB transcripts. Libraries were prepared by immunoSEQ multiplex PCR; TCRdb keeps only in-frame clonotypes and omits some of them. Here the sample spans fewer than 350,000 clones, around a fifth being singletons. The material sequenced was naive CD4+ T cells from blood. The source is a woman under 30 in good health.

V and J are TRBV25-1 and TRBJ2-6; 8 nucleotides align to TRBD1. V lost 2 bases and J lost 2; bases outside the gene matches: 5. CDR3 length equals 17 residues. The V gene's germline CDR1 is MGHDK and CDR2 SYGVNS. For the CDR3, the DNA is TGTGCCAGCAGTGAACCAGGGGGCGCCCCTGGGGCCAACGTCCTGACTTTC. It encodes CASSEPGGAPGANVLTF.

The chain is built from TRBV2 and TRBJ2-2; tentatively, D is TRBD1 (6 bases). Trimming removed 6 bases from V and 0 bases from J, with 8 bases in between. Germline V gene sequence: CDR1 SNHLY, CDR2 FYNNEI. This CDR3 comprises 14 residues. In DNA form, the CDR3 reads TGTGCCAGCAGAGACAGGACGAACACCGGGGAGCTGTTTTTT. It encodes CASRDRTNTGELFF.

This clone was seen a few times. The chain carries TRBV5-1 and TRBJ2-7, with 8 bases identical to TRBD1. The CDR3 spans 14 residues. Germline CDR1 and CDR2: SGHRS and YFSETQ. The ends lost 2 bases at V and 6 bases at J; junction bases unmatched: 7. In DNA form, the CDR3 reads TGCGCCAGCAGCTTTCAGGGGGCAATCGGCGAGCAGTACTTC. Translating it yields CASSFQGAIGEQYF. Drawing the rest from reference TRBV5-1 and TRBJ2-7, the complete variable domain is KAGVTQTPRYLIKTRGQQVTLSCSPISGHRSVSWYQQTPGQGLQFLFEYFSETQRNKGNFPGRFSGRQFSNSRSEMNVSTLELGDSALYLCASSFQGAIGEQYFGPGTRLTVT.

This clone turned up a few times. The chain links TRBV5-6 to TRBJ2-5, with D unresolved. The CDR3 contains 14 residues. In germline, CDR1 is SGHDT, CDR2 YYEEEE. V shed 1 base and J shed 0 bases, with 7 bases lying between them. CDR3: CASSLLANQETQYF. Here the CDR3 DNA reads TGTGCCAGCAGCTTGCTCGCGAACCAAGAGACCCAGTACTTC.

DNA of the CDR3: TGCGCCAGCACCCCACGGGACAGGGGAGTAGTAACCCAGTACTTC. Translating gives CASTPRDRGVVTQYF. The V call is TRBV5-1, the J call TRBJ2-5, with TRBD1 matching 10 bases. This CDR3 is 15 amino acids long. Unmatched junction bases numbered 13, after V lost 6 bases and J lost 8 bases. Germline V gene data show CDR1 as SGHRS and CDR2 as YFSETQ.

The chain uses TRBV11-3 and TRBJ2-3; the D gene is possibly TRBD2 (5 bases). The CDR3 spans 15 residues. CDR1 and CDR2 from the germline V gene are SGHNT and YENEEA. Trimming took 1 base from V and 4 from J, leaving 12 bases between them. CDR3 in amino acids: CASSLVGEVADTQYF. CDR3 DNA sequence: TGTGCCAGCAGCTTAGTGGGAGAGGTAGCAGATACGCAGTATTTT.